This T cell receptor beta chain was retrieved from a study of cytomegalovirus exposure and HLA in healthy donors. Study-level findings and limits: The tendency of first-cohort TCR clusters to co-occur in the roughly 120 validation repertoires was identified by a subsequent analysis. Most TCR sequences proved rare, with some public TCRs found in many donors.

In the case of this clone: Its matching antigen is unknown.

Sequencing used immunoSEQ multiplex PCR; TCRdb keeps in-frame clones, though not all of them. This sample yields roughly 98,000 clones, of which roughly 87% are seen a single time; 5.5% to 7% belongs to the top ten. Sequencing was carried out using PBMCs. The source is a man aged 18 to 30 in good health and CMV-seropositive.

The CDR3 protein is CATSNSLAGILDNEQFF. CDR3 nucleotide sequence: TGTGCCACCAGCAACTCTCTTGCCGGGATCCTGGACAATGAGCAGTTCTTC. The chain links TRBV15 to TRBJ2-1, with a weak D call TRBD2 (5 bases). Trimming left V 4 bases short and J 5 bases short, with 21 bases between. CDR1 is LNHNV and CDR2 is YYDKDF in the germline V gene (reference sequence). CDR3 length equals 17 residues. The whole variable domain, filled in from reference TRBV15 and TRBJ2-1, reads DAMVIQNPRYQVTQFGKPVTLSCSQTLNHNVMYWYQQKSSQAPKLLFHYYDKDFNNEADTPDNFQSRRPNTSFCFLDIRSPGLGDTAMYLCATSNSLAGILDNEQFFGPGTRLTVL.